This T cell receptor (beta chain) was recovered during a study of T cell changes during pregnancy in multiple sclerosis. Germline V gene lookup returns CDR1 MDHEN and CDR2 SYDVKM. V lost 3 bases to trimming and J lost 6 bases, with 11 bases between them. The CDR3 sequence is 13 residues long. Libraries were prepared by immunoSEQ multiplex PCR; TCRdb keeps only in-frame clonotypes and omits some of them. The data hold roughly 16,000 clones, with 70% to 90% observed a single time. The rearrangement links TRBV28 to TRBJ1-1; D is perhaps TRBD1 (5 bases). This specimen was CD8+ T cells from peripheral blood mononuclear cells, taken after pregnancy. This clonotype was obtained from a female donor in good health, enrolled as a control in a pregnancy study. CDR3 in DNA: TGTGCCAGCAGTTTGTTCAGGGATTCTGAAGCTTTCTTT. Protein sequence: CASSLFRDSEAFF.